The 20 T cell receptor beta chains given below trace back to one sample, sequenced in a study of beta chain features in type 1 diabetes. Expressed TCRB transcripts got sequenced, as all isolated RNA was reverse transcribed. Clones were sequenced by immunoSEQ multiplex PCR, and TCRdb holds only the in-frame ones, with some missing. Among about 140,000 clones, less than 9% were seen once, and the ten largest hold about 1.5%. Sample: central memory CD4+ T cells from blood. All receptors come from a woman between 25 and 40 years old in good health.

This clone was observed a handful of times. This chain links TRBV19 with TRBJ1-5; TRBD1 matches 10 bases. V was pared by 7 bases and J by 0 bases, with 6 bases of the junction left unmatched. Germline CDR1 and CDR2: LNHDA and SQIVND (reference sequence). The CDR3 runs to 16 residues. The CDR3 DNA follows: TGTGCCAGTACCCCGGGACAGGGGCTTAGCAATCAGCCCCAGCATTTT. Translating it yields CASTPGQGLSNQPQHF.

This chain uses TRBV9 with TRBJ1-2, with D perhaps matching TRBD1 (5 bases). This CDR3 comprises 15 residues. The V gene lost 0 bases and the J gene lost 4 bases, with 13 bases spanning the gap. Germline lookup yields CDR1 SGDLS and CDR2 YYNGEE. CDR3 coding DNA: TGTGCCAGCAGCGTAGAAGACGGAAGGGGCTATGGCTACACCTTC. Its protein is CASSVEDGRGYGYTF.

V usage is TRBV19 and J usage is TRBJ2-2; a weak D match, TRBD2 (5 bases). The length of the CDR3 is 13 residues. Germline V CDR1 and CDR2: LNHDA, SQIVND (reference sequence). Trimming removed 9 bases at V and 1 base at J, with 9 bases between. CDR3 nucleotide sequence: TGTGCCAGCCGGGATATGAACACCGGGGAGCTGTTTTTT. Amino acids: CASRDMNTGELFF.

The chain joins TRBV7-2 to TRBJ2-3; 9 bases align to TRBD2. Germline-derived CDR1 and CDR2 are SGHTA and FQGNSA. The CDR3 consists of 17 residues. Trimming at V came to 0 bases and at J to 3 bases, leaving 7 bases not matched to a gene. The CDR3 reads CASSLAAGGRGTDTQYF. The CDR3 coding sequence is TGTGCCAGCAGCTTAGCTGCGGGAGGGCGGGGGACAGATACGCAGTATTTT.

The V gene is TRBV2, the J gene TRBJ2-5, with a weak D call TRBD2 (6 bases). The germline V and J ends were trimmed by 8 bases and 4 bases, with 14 bases remaining between them. Per germline, CDR1 SNHLY and CDR2 FYNNEI. The CDR3 is 13 residues long. DNA for the CDR3: TGTGCCAGCCGGGGTGGTAGCGGAGAGACCCAGTACTTC. It codes for CASRGGSGETQYF.

The genes are TRBV4-3 and TRBJ2-7; D gene unclear. CDR1 LGHNA and CDR2 YSLEER come from the germline V gene. The length of the CDR3 is 16 residues. V was shortened by 4 bases and J by 4 bases, with 20 bases between the two germline ends. The CDR3 reads CASSPIVRSRFYEQYF. CDR3 in DNA: TGCGCCAGCAGCCCCATCGTTAGGAGTCGTTTTTACGAGCAGTACTTC.

This clone has a handful of counts. The V and J genes are TRBV6-4 and TRBJ2-5; D may be TRBD2 (6 bases). Trimming stripped 5 bases from V and 6 bases from J, with 13 bases between. CDR1 is MRHNA and CDR2 is SNTAGT in the germline V gene. The CDR3 extends over 13 amino acids. The CDR3 DNA is TGTGCCAGCAGTACGACTAGAGGACAGACCCAGTACTTC. It yields the protein CASSTTRGQTQYF.

This clone appeared a few times. This chain joins TRBV5-1 and TRBJ2-7, with TRBD1 matching over 10 bases. The V segment lost 3 bases and the J segment 4 bases; nucleotides outside the gene matches: 4. There are 14 residues in the CDR3. The V gene's germline CDR1 is SGHRS and CDR2 YFSETQ. CDR3 in DNA: TGCGCCAGCAGCTGGGGACAGGGGACGTACGAGCAGTACTTC. Its protein product is CASSWGQGTYEQYF.

This clone was seen at least ten times. The chain couples TRBV30 to TRBJ1-5; D not resolved. Germline-derived CDR1 and CDR2 are GTSNPN and SVGIG (reference sequence). The CDR3 loop spans 15 amino acids. The germline V and J ends were trimmed by 8 bases and 0 bases, with 17 bases remaining between them. CDR3 coding DNA: TGTGCCCGAGCCAACCAGAGGAATAGCAATCAGCCCCAGCATTTT. Its protein product is CARANQRNSNQPQHF.

This clone occurred a few times. The chain couples TRBV28 to TRBJ1-4, with D uncertain. Germline V lookup: CDR1 MDHEN, CDR2 SYDVKM. The CDR3 is 14 amino acids. Between the trimmed V and J ends, which lost 6 bases and 4 bases, there was a span of 12 bases. The CDR3 DNA reads TGTGCCAGCAGACCCCTGGACTTTAATGAAAAACTGTTTTTT. This encodes CASRPLDFNEKLFF. Looking up the rest from reference TRBV28 and TRBJ1-4 gives the full variable domain: DVKVTQSSRYLVKRTGEKVFLECVQDMDHENMFWYRQDPGLGLRLIYFSYDVKMKEKGDIPEGYSVSREKKERFSLILESASTNQTSMYLCASRPLDFNEKLFFGSGTQLSVL.

CDR3 amino acids: CASSLGTSGAGTQYF. In DNA form, the CDR3 reads TGTGCCAGCAGCTTAGGAACTAGCGGGGCGGGGACCCAGTACTTC. V gene TRBV7-6 combines with J gene TRBJ2-5, with 10 bases matching TRBD2. The germline V gene has CDR1 SGHVS and CDR2 FNYEAQ. This CDR3 is 15 amino acids long. After removal of 1 base from V and 7 bases from J, the junction contained 6 bases not matched to a gene.

The V call is TRBV6-1, the J call TRBJ1-5; 7 nucleotides align to TRBD1. The CDR3 consists of 16 residues. Trimming at V came to 2 bases and at J to 6 bases, leaving 10 bases not matched to a gene. Germline values: CDR1 MNHNS, CDR2 SASEGT. The CDR3 here is CASSEYRGKVRQPQHF. CDR3 nucleotide sequence: TGTGCCAGCAGTGAATACAGGGGAAAAGTCCGTCAGCCCCAGCATTTT.

The chain employs TRBV27 and TRBJ2-3, with D maybe TRBD1 (7 bases). This CDR3 spans 13 amino acids. With 2 bases removed from V and 11 bases from J, the gap between germline ends came to 14 bases. From germline, CDR1 is MNHEY and CDR2 SMNVEV (reference sequence). The CDR3 sequence: CASSLKRGTEQYF. The CDR3 DNA sequence: TGTGCCAGCAGTTTAAAGCGCGGGACAGAGCAGTATTTT.

The rearrangement joins TRBV15 to TRBJ2-3, with a tentative D call TRBD2 (6 bases). The CDR3 runs to 14 residues. V lost 10 bases, J lost 0 bases, and 14 bases lay in between. CDR1 is LNHNV and CDR2 is YYDKDF in the germline V gene (reference sequence). This chain's CDR3 is CAIGSGISTDTQYF. The CDR3, as DNA: TGTGCCATTGGTAGCGGAATAAGCACAGATACGCAGTATTTT.

The chain recombines TRBV29-1 with TRBJ2-1; 8 bases fit TRBD2. Germline V gene sequence: CDR1 SQVTM, CDR2 ANQGSEA. The J segment lost 2 bases and the V segment lost 2 bases, leaving 2 bases of the junction unmatched. The CDR3 length is 14 residues. CDR3 residues: CSVEMRGAYNEQFF. DNA for the CDR3: TGCAGCGTTGAAATGCGGGGGGCCTACAATGAGCAGTTCTTC.

The CDR3 nucleotides are TGTGCCAGCAGCAACGGCGGGTGGTCCACAGATACGCAGTATTTT. Translation gives CASSNGGWSTDTQYF. The J gene is TRBJ2-3, the V gene TRBV7-8, with a possible D match to TRBD2 (5 bases). The CDR3 covers 15 residues. Germline V gene data show CDR1 as SGHVS and CDR2 as FQNEAQ. Trimming left V 5 bases short and J 2 bases short, with 14 bases between. Looking up the rest from reference TRBV7-8 and TRBJ2-3 gives the full variable domain: GAGVSQSPRYKVAKRGQDVALRCDPISGHVSLFWYQQALGQGPEFLTYFQNEAQLDKSGLPSDRFFAERPEGSVSTLKIQRTQQEDSAVYLCASSNGGWSTDTQYFGPGTRLTVL.

CDR3 loop: CASSSDTYTEAFF. In DNA form, the CDR3 reads TGTGCCAGCAGCTCCGACACTTACACTGAAGCTTTCTTT. This chain joins TRBV7-2 and TRBJ1-1; no clear D. Germline CDR1 and CDR2: SGHTA and FQGNSA. This CDR3 has 13 amino acids. The V and J ends lost 4 bases and 3 bases respectively, with 9 bases between them.

This clone was observed a handful of times. The J gene is TRBJ2-3, the V gene TRBV5-4; D is ambiguous. The CDR3 consists of 16 residues. V was cut by 2 bases and J by 2 bases, with 15 bases left in between. Germline CDR1 is SGHNT and CDR2 is YYREEE (reference sequence). The CDR3 loop reads CASSLAPGWSTDTQYF. CDR3 DNA: TGTGCCAGCAGCTTAGCCCCGGGTTGGTCCACAGATACGCAGTATTTT.

This rearrangement joins TRBV28 to TRBJ2-7; 7 bases are a match to TRBD2. Losses at the gene ends were 5 bases for V and 5 bases for J; bases not matched to a gene: 15. The CDR3 loop spans 16 amino acids. Germline V lookup: CDR1 MDHEN, CDR2 SYDVKM. The CDR3 DNA follows: TGTGCCAGCAGTCCCCCCGGGCGGGCGGGACTAAACGAGCAGTACTTC. This translates into CASSPPGRAGLNEQYF.

Judged by abundance, this clone is medium-sized. This sequence joins TRBV9 and TRBJ2-7, with 8 bases matching TRBD1. Germline values: CDR1 SGDLS, CDR2 YYNGEE. V was pared by 0 bases and J by 5 bases, with 10 bases of the junction left unmatched. CDR3 length equals 16 residues. This chain's CDR3 is CASSVGSRDRGHEQYF. The CDR3 region has the DNA TGTGCCAGCAGCGTAGGAAGTCGAGACAGGGGTCACGAGCAGTACTTC.